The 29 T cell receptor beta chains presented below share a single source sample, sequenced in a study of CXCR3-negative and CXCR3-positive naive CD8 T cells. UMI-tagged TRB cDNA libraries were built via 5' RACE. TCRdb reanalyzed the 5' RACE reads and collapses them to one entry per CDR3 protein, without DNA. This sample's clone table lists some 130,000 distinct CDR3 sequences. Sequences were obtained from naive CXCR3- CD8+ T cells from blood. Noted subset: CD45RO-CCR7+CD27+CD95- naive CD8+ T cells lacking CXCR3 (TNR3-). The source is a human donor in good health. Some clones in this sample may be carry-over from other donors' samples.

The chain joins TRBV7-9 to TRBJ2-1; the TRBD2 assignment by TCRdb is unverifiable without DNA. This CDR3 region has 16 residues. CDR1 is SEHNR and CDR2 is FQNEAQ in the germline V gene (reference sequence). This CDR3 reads CASSLMSGGAIDEQFF.

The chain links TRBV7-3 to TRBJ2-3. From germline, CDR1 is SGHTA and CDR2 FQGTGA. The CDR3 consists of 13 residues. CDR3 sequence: CASSSEPSDTQYF.

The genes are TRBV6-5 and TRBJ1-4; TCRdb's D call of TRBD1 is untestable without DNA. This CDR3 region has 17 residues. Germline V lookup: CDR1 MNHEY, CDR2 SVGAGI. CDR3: CASSYSGDRAVWEKLFF.

The chain's CDR3 is CASSLGLAGVVYEQYF. This rearrangement joins TRBV7-2 to TRBJ2-7; lacking DNA, the TRBD2 call made by TCRdb goes unchecked. The CDR3 length is 16 residues. Germline V gives CDR1 SGHTA, CDR2 FQGNSA.

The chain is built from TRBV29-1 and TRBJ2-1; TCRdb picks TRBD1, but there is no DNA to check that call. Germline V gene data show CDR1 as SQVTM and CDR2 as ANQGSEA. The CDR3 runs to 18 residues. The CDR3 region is CSAGWERDSRSSYNEQFF.

This CDR3 reads CASGAGGVPYEQYF. This chain uses TRBV12-3 or TRBV12-4 with TRBJ2-7; TCRdb names TRBD2, which stays unverified in the absence of DNA. The CDR3 sequence is 14 residues long.

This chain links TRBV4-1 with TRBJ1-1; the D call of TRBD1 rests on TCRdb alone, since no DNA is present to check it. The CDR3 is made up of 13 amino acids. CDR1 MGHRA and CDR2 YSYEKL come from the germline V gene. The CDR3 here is CASSRLPGTEAFF.

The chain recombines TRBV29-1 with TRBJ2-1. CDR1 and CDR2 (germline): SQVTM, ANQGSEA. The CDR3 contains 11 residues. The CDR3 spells CSVDSLPEQFF.

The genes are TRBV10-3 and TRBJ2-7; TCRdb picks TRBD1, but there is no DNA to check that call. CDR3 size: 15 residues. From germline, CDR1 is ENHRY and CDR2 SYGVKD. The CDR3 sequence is CAISESVGGDYEQYF.

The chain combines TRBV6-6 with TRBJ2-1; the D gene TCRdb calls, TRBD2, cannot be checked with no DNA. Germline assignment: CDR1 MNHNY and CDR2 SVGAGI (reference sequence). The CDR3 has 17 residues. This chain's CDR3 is CASSLTQLAGFYNEQFF.

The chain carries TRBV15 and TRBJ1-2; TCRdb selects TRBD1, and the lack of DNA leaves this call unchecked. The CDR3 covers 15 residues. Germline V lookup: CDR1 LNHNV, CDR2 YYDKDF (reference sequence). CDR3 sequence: CATSRSREWGYGYTF.

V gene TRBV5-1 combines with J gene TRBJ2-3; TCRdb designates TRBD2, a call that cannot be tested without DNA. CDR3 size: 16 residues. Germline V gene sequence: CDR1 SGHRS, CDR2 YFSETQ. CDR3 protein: CASSLAVRGAADTQYF.

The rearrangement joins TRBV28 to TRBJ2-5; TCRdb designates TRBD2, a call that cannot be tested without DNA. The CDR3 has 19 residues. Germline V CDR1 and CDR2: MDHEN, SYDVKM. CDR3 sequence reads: CATLNYHGTSGGVQETQYF. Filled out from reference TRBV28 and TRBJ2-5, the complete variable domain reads DVKVTQSSRYLVKRTGEKVFLECVQDMDHENMFWYRQDPGLGLRLIYFSYDVKMKEKGDIPEGYSVSREKKERFSLILESASTNQTSMYLCATLNYHGTSGGVQETQYFGPGTRLLVL.

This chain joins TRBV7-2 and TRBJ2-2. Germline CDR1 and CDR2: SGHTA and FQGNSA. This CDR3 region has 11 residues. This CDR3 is CASSLLGELFF. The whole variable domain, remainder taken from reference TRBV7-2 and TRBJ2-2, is GAGVSQSPSNKVTEKGKDVELRCDPISGHTALYWYRQSLGQGLEFLIYFQGNSAPDKSGLPSDRFSAERTGGSVSTLTIQRTQQEDSAVYLCASSLLGELFFGEGSRLTVL.

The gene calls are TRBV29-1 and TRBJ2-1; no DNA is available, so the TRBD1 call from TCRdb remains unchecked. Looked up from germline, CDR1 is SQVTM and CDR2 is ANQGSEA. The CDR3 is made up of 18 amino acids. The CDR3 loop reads CSVEDGGGDVSSYNEQFF.

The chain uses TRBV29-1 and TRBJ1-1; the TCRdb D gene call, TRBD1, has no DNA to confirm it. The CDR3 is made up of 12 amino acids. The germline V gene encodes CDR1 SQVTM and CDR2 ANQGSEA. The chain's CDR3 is CSVRTGGTEAFF.

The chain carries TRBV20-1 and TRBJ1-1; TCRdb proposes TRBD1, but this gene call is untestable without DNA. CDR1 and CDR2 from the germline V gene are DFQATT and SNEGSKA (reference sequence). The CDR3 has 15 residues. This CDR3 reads CSARTAQGGDTEAFF.

Here the CDR3 reads CAWSWHSGNTIYF. The chain is built from TRBV30 and TRBJ1-3. The CDR3 is 13 amino acids. Germline assignment: CDR1 GTSNPN and CDR2 SVGIG (reference sequence).

This CDR3 reads CASNPRGGDYEQYF. The chain has TRBV12-3 or TRBV12-4 and TRBJ2-7; TCRdb returns TRBD1, unconfirmable since there is no DNA. The CDR3 is made up of 14 amino acids.

This CDR3 is CASGLSLYNEQFF. The chain employs TRBV27 and TRBJ2-1; the D gene TCRdb calls, TRBD2, cannot be checked with no DNA. The CDR3 totals 13 residues. The V gene's germline CDR1 is MNHEY and CDR2 SMNVEV (reference sequence).

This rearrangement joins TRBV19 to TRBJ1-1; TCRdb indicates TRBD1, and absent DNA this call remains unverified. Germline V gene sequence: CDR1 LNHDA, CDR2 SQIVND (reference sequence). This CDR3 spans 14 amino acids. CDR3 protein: CASSMGALYTEAFF. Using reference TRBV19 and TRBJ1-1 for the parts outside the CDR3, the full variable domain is DGGITQSPKYLFRKEGQNVTLSCEQNLNHDAMYWYRQDPGQGLRLIYYSQIVNDFQKGDIAEGYSVSREKKESFPLTVTSAQKNPTAFYLCASSMGALYTEAFFGQGTRLTVV.

The CDR3 here is CASLLGTGDAGGLFF. This sequence joins TRBV5-5 and TRBJ2-2; TCRdb's D gene call, TRBD1, goes unchecked for lack of DNA. The CDR3 extends over 15 amino acids. The germline gives CDR1 SGHKS, CDR2 YYEKEE (reference sequence).

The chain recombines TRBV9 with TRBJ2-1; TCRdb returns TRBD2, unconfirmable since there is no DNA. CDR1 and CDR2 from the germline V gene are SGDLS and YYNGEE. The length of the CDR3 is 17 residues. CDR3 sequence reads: CASSVDLEGGRVYEQFF.

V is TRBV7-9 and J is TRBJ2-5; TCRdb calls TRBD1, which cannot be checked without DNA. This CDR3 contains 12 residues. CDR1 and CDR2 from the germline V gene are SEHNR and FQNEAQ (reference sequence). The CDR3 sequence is CASTDTGETQYF.

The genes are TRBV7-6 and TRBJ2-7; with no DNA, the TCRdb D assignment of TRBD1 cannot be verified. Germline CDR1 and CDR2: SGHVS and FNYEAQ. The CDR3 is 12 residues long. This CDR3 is CASSGQGYEQYF.

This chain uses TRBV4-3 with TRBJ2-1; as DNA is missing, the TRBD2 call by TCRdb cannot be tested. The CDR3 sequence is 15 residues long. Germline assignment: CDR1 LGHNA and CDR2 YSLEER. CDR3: CASSQGLGQDNEQFF.

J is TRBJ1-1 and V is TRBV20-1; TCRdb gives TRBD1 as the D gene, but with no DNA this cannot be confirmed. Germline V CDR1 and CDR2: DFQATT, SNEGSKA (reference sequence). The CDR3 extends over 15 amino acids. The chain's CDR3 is CSAPGQGAILLQAFF.

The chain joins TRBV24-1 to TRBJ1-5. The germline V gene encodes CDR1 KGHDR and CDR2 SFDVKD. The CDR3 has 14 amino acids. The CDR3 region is CATSVSGANQPQHF.

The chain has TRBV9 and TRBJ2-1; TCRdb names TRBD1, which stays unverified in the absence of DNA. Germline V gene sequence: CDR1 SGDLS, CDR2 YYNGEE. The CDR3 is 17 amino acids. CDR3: CASSAHWTGTVDNEQFF.